This T cell receptor (beta chain) comes out of a study of cytomegalovirus exposure and HLA in healthy donors. A multiplex PCR was run with 60 Vbeta primers and 13 Jbeta primers. In the original analysis: Around 80 million unique TCR beta chains, some 9.9 million of them shared, were counted by a later analysis. Clones were read by immunoSEQ multiplex PCR, and TCRdb kept only the in-frame ones, dropping some. D and trimming come from the DNA, and the V and J calls and clone size come from that table. The sample consists of about 300,000 clones, about nine tenths of them appearing once. Germline CDR1 SGDLS, CDR2 YYNGEE. The CDR3 length is 17 residues. J gave up 10 bases and V 1 base, and 16 bases lay outside the gene matches. General observations from the study: Most TCR sequences proved rare, with some public TCRs found in many donors. HLA restriction was apparent for most CMV-associated TCR beta chains in a later analysis.

As for this clone: Antigen: not known.

The sequenced sample was PBMCs. This sequence joins TRBV9 and TRBJ2-1; 8 positions agree with TRBD2. This TCR was recovered from a man aged 35 to 55 in good health and CMV-seropositive. The chain's CDR3 is CASSVRVGSSGLSEQFF. CDR3 in DNA: TGTGCCAGCAGCGTACGGGTGGGGTCTAGCGGGCTTAGCGAGCAGTTCTTC.